This paragraph reports one T cell receptor beta chain. This sample was taken from a study of T cell responses to AZD1222 COVID-19 vaccine. Profiled with immunoSEQ multiplex PCR; TCRdb holds only in-frame clones, not every one. This sample has about 130,000 clones, with about 92% found just once. Germline assignment: CDR1 LGHDT and CDR2 YNNKEL (reference sequence). Trimming cost V 8 bases and J 7 bases, with 14 bases left between them. This CDR3 contains 12 residues. The receptor was isolated from an adult in good health. The rearrangement uses TRBV3-1 (or the pseudogene TRBV3-2) and TRBJ1-2, with D perhaps matching TRBD1 (6 bases). This specimen consisted of peripheral blood, obtained on day 0 of AZD1222 vaccination. DNA of the CDR3: TGTGCCAGCCAGTCAAAGGGGGGTGGCTACACCTTC. The encoded protein is CASQSKGGGYTF.